This record covers a single TCR beta chain. What it recognizes is unknown. Libraries were prepared by immunoSEQ multiplex PCR; TCRdb keeps only in-frame clonotypes and omits some of them. The sample records some 7,400 clones, 48% being singletons. The entry originates in a study of neoadjuvant anti-PD-1 for oral cavity cancer. Study-wide background: Most patients had three to four biweekly doses of 3 mg/kg nivolumab before resection. Non-progressing patients received a fourth nivolumab dose near day 43, then surgery on days 50-56. Whole-study findings and limits: Each response group had just a few patients in TCR analyses.

Patients were newly diagnosed with stage II-IVA oral cavity squamous cell carcinoma without prior systemic or radiation treatment. This TCR was recovered from a person between 40 and 80 years old with oral cavity squamous cell carcinoma. The source was tumor tissue, collected before nivolumab (anti-PD-1) treatment.

The CDR3 region is CASSLDRTSGRPHNEQFF. The CDR3, as DNA: TGTGCCAGCAGCTTAGATCGGACTAGCGGGAGGCCACACAATGAGCAGTTCTTC. V is TRBV11-3 and J is TRBJ2-1; 14 positions match TRBD2. Trimming took 0 bases from V and 5 from J; bases not matched to a gene: 6. The CDR3 spans 18 residues. CDR1 is SGHNT, CDR2 YENEEA, per germline.